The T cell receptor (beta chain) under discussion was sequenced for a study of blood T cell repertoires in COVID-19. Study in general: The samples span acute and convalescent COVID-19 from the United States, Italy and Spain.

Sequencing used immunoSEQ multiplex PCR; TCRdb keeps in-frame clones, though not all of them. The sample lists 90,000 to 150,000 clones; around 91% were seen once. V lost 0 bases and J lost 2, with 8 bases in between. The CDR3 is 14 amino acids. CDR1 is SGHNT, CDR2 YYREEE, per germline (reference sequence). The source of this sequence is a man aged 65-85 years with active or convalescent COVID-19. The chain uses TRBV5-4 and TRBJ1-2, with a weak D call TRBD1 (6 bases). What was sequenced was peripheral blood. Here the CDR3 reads CASSLGQGNYGYTF. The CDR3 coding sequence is TGTGCCAGCAGCTTGGGGCAGGGGAACTATGGCTACACCTTC. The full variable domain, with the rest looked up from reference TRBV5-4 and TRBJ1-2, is ETGVTQSPTHLIKTRGQQVTLRCSSQSGHNTVSWYQQALGQGPQFIFQYYREEENGRGNFPPRFSGLQFPNYSSELNVNALELDDSALYLCASSLGQGNYGYTFGSGTRLTVV.